This TCR beta chain originates from a study of CD8+CD57+ T cells in acquired aplastic anemia. Across the whole study: An average of about 3.4 ug of DNA was obtained from sorted CD4+ and CD8+ cells.

General study results and limits: Researchers report that around 31 CD8+ CDR3 sequences appeared in both patients and controls.

Genomic DNA, serving as template, underwent TCR beta VDJ and CDR3 profiling. A single record per CDR3 protein comes from TCRdb applying MiXCR to the reads. Of roughly 180,000 distinct CDR3 sequences listed, around 50% are singletons. Many counts were recorded for this clonotype. As yet, its antigen is unknown. Patients picked for sequencing had shown CD8+CD57+ cell expansion detected by flow cytometry. The CDR3 length is 13 residues. Looked up from germline, CDR1 is SGHTA and CDR2 is FQGTGA. Trimming took 0 bases from V and 8 from J, leaving 5 bases between them. The V gene is TRBV7-3, the J gene TRBJ1-6; unclear D gene. This TCR was recovered from a human donor with aplastic anemia. Input material: sorted CD4+, CD8+, or CD8+CD57+ T cells (not recorded which) from PBMCs. The CDR3 loop reads CASSLTNDSPLHF. The CDR3 DNA is TGTGCCAGCAGCTTAACTAATGATTCACCCCTCCACTTT.